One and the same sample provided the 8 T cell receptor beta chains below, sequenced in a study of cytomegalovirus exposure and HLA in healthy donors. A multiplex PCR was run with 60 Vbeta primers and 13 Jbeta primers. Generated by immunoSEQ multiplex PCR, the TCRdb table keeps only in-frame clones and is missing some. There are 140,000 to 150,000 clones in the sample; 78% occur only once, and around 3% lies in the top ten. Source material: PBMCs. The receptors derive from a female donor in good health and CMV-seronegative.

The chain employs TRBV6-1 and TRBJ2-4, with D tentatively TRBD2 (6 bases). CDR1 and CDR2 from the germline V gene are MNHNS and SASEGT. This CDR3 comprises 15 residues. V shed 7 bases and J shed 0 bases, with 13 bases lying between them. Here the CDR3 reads CASTPGGLAKNIQYF. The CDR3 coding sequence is TGTGCCAGCACCCCAGGAGGGTTAGCCAAAAACATTCAGTACTTC.

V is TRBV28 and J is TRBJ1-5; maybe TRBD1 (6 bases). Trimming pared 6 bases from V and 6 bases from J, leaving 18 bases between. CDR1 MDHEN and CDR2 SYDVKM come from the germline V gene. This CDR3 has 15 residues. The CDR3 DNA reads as TGTGCCAGCAGGCCGACCGGGGGGCAGGGTCAGCCCCAGCATTTT. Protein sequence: CASRPTGGQGQPQHF.

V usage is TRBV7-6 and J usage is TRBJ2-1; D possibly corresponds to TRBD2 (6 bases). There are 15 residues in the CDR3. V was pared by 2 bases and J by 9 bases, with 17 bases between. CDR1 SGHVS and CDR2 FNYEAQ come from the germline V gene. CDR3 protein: CASSLSLAGYGEQFF. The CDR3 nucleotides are TGTGCCAGCAGCTTATCCCTCGCGGGGTACGGTGAGCAGTTCTTC. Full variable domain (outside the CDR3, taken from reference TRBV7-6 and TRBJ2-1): GAGVSQSPRYKVTKRGQDVALRCDPISGHVSLYWYRQALGQGPEFLTYFNYEAQQDKSGLPNDRFSAERPEGSISTLTIQRTEQRDSAMYRCASSLSLAGYGEQFFGPGTRLTVL.

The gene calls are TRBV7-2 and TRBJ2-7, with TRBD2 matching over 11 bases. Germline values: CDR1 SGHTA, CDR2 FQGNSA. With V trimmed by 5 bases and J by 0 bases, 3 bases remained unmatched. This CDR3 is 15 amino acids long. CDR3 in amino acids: CASSLTSGSSYEQYF. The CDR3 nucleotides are TGTGCCAGCAGCCTTACTAGCGGGAGCTCCTACGAGCAGTACTTC.

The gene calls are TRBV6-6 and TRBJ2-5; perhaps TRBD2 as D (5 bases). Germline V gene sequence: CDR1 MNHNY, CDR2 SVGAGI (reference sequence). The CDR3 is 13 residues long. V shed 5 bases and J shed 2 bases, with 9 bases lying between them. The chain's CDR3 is CASSTRGQETQYF. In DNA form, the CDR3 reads TGTGCCAGCAGTACCCGGGGTCAAGAGACCCAGTACTTC.

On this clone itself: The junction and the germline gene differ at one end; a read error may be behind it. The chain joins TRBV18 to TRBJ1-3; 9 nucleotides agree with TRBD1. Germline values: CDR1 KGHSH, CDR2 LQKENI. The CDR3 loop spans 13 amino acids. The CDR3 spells CASSPRTGDEGDF. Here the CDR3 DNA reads TGTGCCAGCTCACCACGGACAGGGGACGAAGGAGATTTT.

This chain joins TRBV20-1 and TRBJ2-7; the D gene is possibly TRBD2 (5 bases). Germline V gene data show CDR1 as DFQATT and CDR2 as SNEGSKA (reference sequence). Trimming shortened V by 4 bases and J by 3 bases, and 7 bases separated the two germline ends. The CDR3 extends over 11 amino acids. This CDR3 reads CSAKTIYEQYF. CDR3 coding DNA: TGCAGTGCTAAGACTATCTACGAGCAGTACTTC.

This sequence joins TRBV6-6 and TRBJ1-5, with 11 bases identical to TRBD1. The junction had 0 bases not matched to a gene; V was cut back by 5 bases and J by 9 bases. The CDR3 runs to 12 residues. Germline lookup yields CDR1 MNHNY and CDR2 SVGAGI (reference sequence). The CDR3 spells CASSGTGGPQHF. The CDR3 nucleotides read TGTGCCAGCAGTGGGACAGGGGGGCCCCAGCATTTT.